A single T cell receptor beta chain is shown here with its context. What it recognizes is unknown. This record comes from a study of glioma-infiltrating T cells after dendritic cell vaccination. Study-level information: Monocyte-derived dendritic cells, cultured roughly 7 days with IL-4 and GM-CSF, were pulsed with autologous tumor lysate.

Patients had residual fresh-frozen tumor tissue and more than two years of survival data. Whole-study findings and limits: Patients with more pretreatment TILs had longer time to progression and survival.

Libraries were prepared by immunoSEQ multiplex PCR; TCRdb keeps only in-frame clonotypes and omits some of them. The table includes 20,000 to 25,000 clones, 79% detected once. V dropped 1 base and J dropped 4; count of bases not matched to a gene: 7. The CDR3 is 16 amino acids. Germline V CDR1 and CDR2: MNHNS, SASEGT. This receptor was obtained from a human donor with glioblastoma. The chain uses TRBV6-1 and TRBJ2-5; 9 nucleotides align to TRBD2. Material: blood, obtained before dendritic cell vaccination. The CDR3 nucleotides read TGTGCCAGCAGTGAAGTGCGCGGGAGGGCCGTAGAGACCCAGTACTTC. Translating gives CASSEVRGRAVETQYF.